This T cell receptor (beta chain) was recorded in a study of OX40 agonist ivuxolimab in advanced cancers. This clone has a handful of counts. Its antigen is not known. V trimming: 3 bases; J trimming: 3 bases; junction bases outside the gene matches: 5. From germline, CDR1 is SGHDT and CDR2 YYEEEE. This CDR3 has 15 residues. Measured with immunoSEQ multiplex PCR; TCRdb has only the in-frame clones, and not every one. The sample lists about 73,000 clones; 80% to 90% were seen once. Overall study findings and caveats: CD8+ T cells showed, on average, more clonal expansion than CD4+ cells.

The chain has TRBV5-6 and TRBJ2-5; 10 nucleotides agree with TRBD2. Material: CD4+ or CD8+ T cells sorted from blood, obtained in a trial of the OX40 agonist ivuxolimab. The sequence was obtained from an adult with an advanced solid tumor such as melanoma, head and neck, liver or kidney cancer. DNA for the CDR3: TGTGCCAGCAGCTATCCGGGGACTAGCGAAGAGACCCAGTACTTC. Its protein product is CASSYPGTSEETQYF.